These 11 T cell receptor beta chains were sequenced from one sample in a study of molecular identifiers for immune sequencing clone quantification. TCRdb processed the PCR reads anew with MiXCR; each CDR3 protein has one entry. The data contain 55,000 to 75,000 distinct CDR3 sequences, around 20% of them singletons. Sequenced sample: naive CD8+ T cells from blood, with Jurkat cell RNA spiked in. The subset here: FACS-sorted CD8+CD4-CCR7+CD45RA+ naive T cells. These receptors were taken from a human donor in good health. Some libraries in this study had Jurkat cell RNA spiked in.

A word on this clonotype: A much more abundant neighbour one base away suggests this may be a read error. The chain uses TRBV5-6 and TRBJ2-7; TRBD1 aligns across 9 bases. Germline CDR1 is SGHDT and CDR2 is YYEEEE. This CDR3 has 14 residues. This CDR3 reads CVSSSDRGWSEQYF. DNA for the CDR3: TGTGTCAGCAGTTCAGACAGGGGGTGGTCCGAGCAGTACTTC.

This clonotype was seen ten or more times. The chain is built from TRBV27 and TRBJ2-6; D ambiguous. The germline gives CDR1 MNHEY, CDR2 SMNVEV (reference sequence). This CDR3 contains 15 residues. The germline V and J ends were trimmed by 6 bases and 0 bases, with 9 bases remaining between them. The CDR3 reads CASSPFDSGANVLTF. DNA for the CDR3: TGTGCCAGCAGCCCCTTTGACTCTGGGGCCAACGTCCTGACTTTC.

This clonotype was seen a handful of times. The rearrangement uses TRBV7-2 and TRBJ2-1; 9 positions match TRBD1. The CDR3 is made up of 16 amino acids. Germline CDR1 and CDR2: SGHTA and FQGNSA. J was trimmed by 4 bases and V by 2 bases; bases with no gene match: 6. As DNA, the CDR3 is TGTGCCAGCAGCTTAAGGGGACAGGGATATTACAATGAGCAGTTCTTC. This gives the protein CASSLRGQGYYNEQFF.

This clonotype was picked up many times. The rearrangement joins TRBV9 to TRBJ2-7; D gene ambiguous. The CDR3 is 14 amino acids. Germline V lookup: CDR1 SGDLS, CDR2 YYNGEE. V was clipped by 4 bases and J by 2 bases, with 13 bases between them. CDR3 in DNA: TGTGCCAGCAGCCTCCCGACCAGTCCCTACGAGCAGTACTTC. It translates to CASSLPTSPYEQYF.

This clonotype was counted only a few times. This may be a read error, as it is one base from a much larger clone. The chain uses TRBV7-6 and TRBJ2-5; D remains unclear. CDR1 SGHVS and CDR2 FNYEAQ come from the germline V gene. The CDR3 runs 16 residues. Trimming took off 5 bases at V and 1 base at J, with 17 bases between the two ends. CDR3 nucleotide sequence: TGTGCCAGCAGCCCCGGAAGGCTTAGACGCCAAGAGACCCAGTACTTC. Protein sequence: CASSPGRLRRQETQYF.

Remarks on this clonotype: A much larger clone differs from this one at a single base, so this may be a read error. The chain uses TRBV7-3 and TRBJ2-5; a weak D match, TRBD2 (6 bases). This CDR3 has 14 residues. Germline V lookup: CDR1 SGHTA, CDR2 FQGTGA. Trimming left V 3 bases short and J 2 bases short, with 10 bases between. The CDR3 DNA follows: TGTGCCAGCAGCTTGACGGGGGAGCAAGAGACCCAGTACTTC. Protein: CASSLTGEQETQYF.

The chain has TRBV27 and TRBJ2-3, with D maybe TRBD2 (7 bases). CDR1 is MNHEY and CDR2 is SMNVEV in the germline V gene (reference sequence). This CDR3 spans 13 amino acids. V was shortened by 8 bases and J by 6 bases, with 15 bases between the two germline ends. CDR3 region: CASAGGGADTQYF. CDR3 coding DNA: TGTGCCAGCGCTGGGGGGGGGGCGGATACGCAGTATTTT.

This clonotype was counted many times. This rearrangement joins TRBV7-2 to TRBJ2-2; D possibly corresponds to TRBD1 (5 bases). Germline CDR1 SGHTA, CDR2 FQGNSA. There are 15 residues in the CDR3. The V and J ends lost 5 bases and 0 bases respectively, with 10 bases between them. The CDR3 DNA reads as TGTGCCAGCAGCCCCCAGACAGCGAACACCGGGGAGCTGTTTTTT. This gives the protein CASSPQTANTGELFF. Using reference TRBV7-2 and TRBJ2-2 for the parts outside the CDR3, the full variable domain is GAGVSQSPSNKVTEKGKDVELRCDPISGHTALYWYRQSLGQGLEFLIYFQGNSAPDKSGLPSDRFSAERTGGSVSTLTIQRTQQEDSAVYLCASSPQTANTGELFFGEGSRLTVL.

The sample holds many counts of this clonotype. The chain employs TRBV9 and TRBJ2-2; the match to TRBD2 covers 12 bases. The V segment lost 0 bases and the J segment 6 bases; nucleotides outside the gene matches: 3. This CDR3 has 16 residues. From germline, CDR1 is SGDLS and CDR2 YYNGEE. CDR3 in amino acids: CASSVDRLAGAGELFF. CDR3 bases: TGTGCCAGCAGCGTAGATCGACTAGCGGGAGCCGGGGAGCTGTTTTTT. Complete variable domain (other parts from reference TRBV9 and TRBJ2-2): DSGVTQTPKHLITATGQRVTLRCSPRSGDLSVYWYQQSLDQGLQFLIQYYNGEERAKGNILERFSAQQFPDLHSELNLSSLELGDSALYFCASSVDRLAGAGELFFGEGSRLTVL.

V is TRBV12-3 or TRBV12-4 and J is TRBJ2-1; TRBD2 agrees at 9 bases. V gave up 3 bases and J gave up 7 bases; unmatched junction bases: 4. This CDR3 spans 14 amino acids. In DNA, the CDR3 is TGTGCCAGCAGTTTTGGCGGGAGGGGAAATGAGCAGTTCTTC. Encoded protein: CASSFGGRGNEQFF.

This clonotype has at least ten counts. The chain recombines TRBV27 with TRBJ1-2; D gene unclear. The CDR3 runs to 13 residues. The germline gives CDR1 MNHEY, CDR2 SMNVEV (reference sequence). V gave up 5 bases and J gave up 7 bases, with 14 bases separating them. CDR3 residues: CASSNSFLRGYTF. CDR3 DNA sequence: TGTGCCAGCAGTAACAGTTTTCTTCGTGGCTACACCTTC.